These 2 T cell receptor beta chains were all obtained from the same sample, sequenced in a study of blood T cell repertoires in COVID-19. Libraries were prepared by immunoSEQ multiplex PCR; TCRdb keeps only in-frame clonotypes and omits some of them. The sample yields 200,000 to 250,000 clones, approximately 86% seen once. Material for sequencing was PBMCs or T cells enriched from blood (not recorded which). These receptors were collected from a woman between 50 and 59 years old who had recovered from COVID-19.

This clone appeared a few times. The rearrangement joins TRBV3-1 (or the pseudogene TRBV3-2) to TRBJ2-5, with TRBD2 identical over 10 bases. Looked up from germline, CDR1 is LGHDT and CDR2 is YNNKEL (reference sequence). Trimming removed 3 bases from V and 1 base from J; junction bases left unmatched: 2. The CDR3 is 15 amino acids. Written as DNA, the CDR3 is TGTGCCAGCAGCCAGGGACTAGCGATCCAAGAGACCCAGTACTTC. Its protein is CASSQGLAIQETQYF.

The chain uses TRBV18 and TRBJ2-2, with 8 nucleotides matching TRBD2. J was trimmed by 3 bases and V by 5 bases; bases with no gene match: 5. Germline CDR1 KGHSH, CDR2 LQKENI. This CDR3 region has 15 residues. The CDR3 DNA sequence: TGTGCCAGCTCAGAGCGGGAGTGGGACACCGGGGAGCTGTTTTTT. Protein product: CASSEREWDTGELFF.